Included here is one T cell receptor (beta chain) sequence, with context. Its antigen is not yet known. Base quality data are lacking; no much larger clone is found one base away. The collaborating institutions used their own protocols to collect whole blood in K2EDTA tubes. For TCRbeta analysis, collaborator samples were shipped as frozen whole blood, as isolated PBMCs, or as DNA extracted from either sample type. TCRbeta CDR3 regions were amplified from genomic DNA by means of the immunoSEQ Assay, a bias-controlled multiplex PCR. Per the authors' processing: Within the assay, amplification of reference gene primers was used to estimate how many nucleated cells each sample contained. To quantify the absolute abundance of each unique TCRbeta CDR3 rearrangement, sequence reads were collapsed and filtered. Productive Simpson clonality was computed per sample as the square root of Simpson's diversity index over productive rearrangements. TCRdb took this table from immuneACCESS and kept in-frame rearrangements with V and J called. Such tables lack part of the clones; where checked against another copy, unresolved V genes explain under half of the gap, and the rest is unexplained. That table furnishes V, J and clone size, whereas the DNA furnished D and trimming. This sample holds approximately 140,000 clones; about 80% were observed only once. The top ten clones comprise 2.2% of the sample.

The data were taken from a study of blood T cell repertoires in COVID-19 (dated by TCRdb to the early 2020s). Notes on the research overall: Collaborator samples came from the United States, Italy and Spain and covered acute and convalescent phases of COVID-19. The repertoires were released in a freely available public database meant as a resource for research on the immune response to SARS-CoV-2. The prospective study material was composed of cDNA or gDNA derived from T cells, B-cell-depleted T cells, or PBMCs. Sample metadata almost always included a de-identified subject ID, COVID-19 status, age in years and sex. Deeply sampled blood TCRbeta repertoires from subjects exposed to, actively infected with, or recovered from COVID-19 were included in the dataset. Samples came from the ongoing ImmuneRACE study (first 160 participants) plus 1,254 subjects from 6 global collaborators. HLA class I and class II types, where available, came from metadata supplied by the sample provider rather than from assay-based typing.

Summary of the overall study and its limitations: How much clinical and demographic metadata was included differed by source and by participant, and the metadata was provided uncurated.

The specimen was peripheral blood. This clonotype was sampled from a man aged 65-85 years with acute or convalescent COVID-19.

The bases are TGTGCCAGCAGCGCCCCGGAGACTAGCCTGAGCACCGGGGAGCTGTTTTTT. The resulting protein is CASSAPETSLSTGELFF. The rearranged chain carries TRBV7-6 and TRBJ2-2; 7 bases in between match TRBD2. From V the trimming removes 5 bases and from J it removes 4 bases, while the gene matches leave 13 bases of the junction unaccounted for. The germline V gene specifies SGHVS as CDR1 and FNYEAQ as CDR2. Spanning cysteine to phenylalanine, the CDR3 consists of 17 amino acids. CDR3 DNA is the only sequence kept; it has 51 bases, read in frame from the first base.